The text below deals with one T cell receptor (beta chain). The data belong to a study of CD8+CD57+ T cells in acquired aplastic anemia. The V gene's germline CDR1 is ENHRY and CDR2 SYGVKD. This CDR3 has 14 residues. The V segment lost 5 bases and the J segment 5 bases; nucleotides outside the gene matches: 2. CDR3 and TCR beta VDJ profiling relied on genomic DNA as the template. MiXCR, applied by TCRdb to the reads, yields one record per CDR3 protein. The sample contains 200,000 or so distinct CDR3 sequences, 64% of which appear only once. The chain uses TRBV10-3 and TRBJ1-4; 10 bases are a match to TRBD1. The TCR originated in a human donor with severe aplastic anemia or a healthy control (not recorded which). The specimen sequenced was sorted CD4+, CD8+, or CD8+CD57+ T cells (not recorded which) from PBMCs. The CDR3 loop is CAISPGQGNEKLFF. DNA for the CDR3: TGTGCCATCAGTCCGGGACAGGGGAATGAAAAACTGTTTTTT.